Shown below are 13 T cell receptor beta chains from a single sample sequenced in a study of T cell responses to AZD1222 COVID-19 vaccine. The repertoire was sequenced with immunoSEQ multiplex PCR; TCRdb's copy has only in-frame clones and lacks some. The repertoire holds fewer than 90,000 clones, approximately 90% seen once, with about a tenth in the top ten. This sample comprised peripheral blood, obtained on day 0 of AZD1222 vaccination. The receptors stem from an adult in good health.

CDR3: CASGRGPGEQYF. The CDR3 nucleotides read TGTGCCAGCGGCCGGGGTCCGGGAGAGCAGTACTTC. The chain combines TRBV6-5 with TRBJ2-7; perhaps TRBD2 as D (5 bases). V lost 8 bases, J lost 7 bases, and 15 bases lay in between. Germline V gives CDR1 MNHEY, CDR2 SVGAGI. The CDR3 consists of 12 residues.

The chain combines TRBV19 with TRBJ1-4; no firm D call. Between the trimmed V and J ends, which lost 1 base and 7 bases, there was a span of 16 bases. The length of the CDR3 is 16 residues. Per the germline V gene, CDR1 is LNHDA and CDR2 is SQIVND (reference sequence). The CDR3 DNA sequence: TGTGCCAGTAGTATAGTGATAGCGGCATTGGCTGAAAAACTGTTTTTT. It codes for CASSIVIAALAEKLFF.

The rearrangement uses TRBV5-1 and TRBJ1-1; D is uncertain. Germline V CDR1 and CDR2: SGHRS, YFSETQ. This CDR3 is built from 13 residues. V was cut by 3 bases and J by 4 bases, with 10 bases left in between. CDR3 residues: CASSYRELTEAFF. DNA of the CDR3: TGCGCCAGCAGCTATAGGGAACTCACTGAAGCTTTCTTT.

The V and J genes are TRBV4-1 and TRBJ1-1, with 8 positions matching TRBD1. Per the germline V gene, CDR1 is MGHRA and CDR2 is YSYEKL. The ends lost 3 bases at V and 6 bases at J; junction bases unmatched: 9. The CDR3 loop spans 15 amino acids. CDR3 sequence (DNA): TGCGCCAGCAGCCACCAAACCGGACAGGGTCCTGAAGCTTTCTTT. It encodes CASSHQTGQGPEAFF.

The rearrangement uses TRBV30 and TRBJ1-4; TRBD1 matches at 9 bases. This CDR3 has 17 residues. Germline V gives CDR1 GTSNPN, CDR2 SVGIG (reference sequence). V shed 2 bases, J shed 6 bases, and the junction held 13 bases outside the gene matches. CDR3 bases: TGTGCCTGGAGTCCCGACTCACCGGGACAGGGATATGAAAAACTGTTTTTT. Its protein is CAWSPDSPGQGYEKLFF.

The CDR3 nucleotides read TGTGCCAGCAACCCCCTGGCAGGGGGTAGCTATGGCTACACCTTC. Residues: CASNPLAGGSYGYTF. The chain uses TRBV27 and TRBJ1-2; 7 bases map to TRBD1. CDR3 length: 15 residues. Germline trimming cut 7 bases from V and 4 bases from J; bases unmatched to any gene: 12. CDR1 and CDR2 (germline): MNHEY, SMNVEV (reference sequence).

V and J are TRBV30 and TRBJ2-7; no clear D. Germline loops: CDR1 GTSNPN, CDR2 SVGIG (reference sequence). V lost 2 bases and J lost 3, with 8 bases in between. This CDR3 has 12 residues. CDR3 nucleotides: TGTGCCTGGAGTAGGGTGAACTACGAGCAGTACTTC. It yields the protein CAWSRVNYEQYF. The variable domain in full, with the rest retrieved from reference TRBV30 and TRBJ2-7, is SQTIHQWPATLVQPVGSPLSLECTVEGTSNPNLYWYRQAAGRGLQLLFYSVGIGQISSEVPQNLSASRPQDRQFILSSKKLLLSDSGFYLCAWSRVNYEQYFGPGTRLTVT.

The V and J genes are TRBV7-9 and TRBJ2-1, with TRBD2 identical over 7 bases. The germline V gene encodes CDR1 SEHNR and CDR2 FQNEAQ (reference sequence). The trim removed 7 bases at V and 4 bases at J, leaving 13 bases unmatched. The CDR3 is 16 residues long. The CDR3 DNA is TGTGCCAGCAACCAGGTACTGGCGGGAGTGTACAATGAGCAGTTCTTC. It yields the protein CASNQVLAGVYNEQFF. Supplemented by reference TRBV7-9 and TRBJ2-1, the full variable domain reads DTGVSQNPRHKITKRGQNVTFRCDPISEHNRLYWYRQTLGQGPEFLTYFQNEAQLEKSRLLSDRFSAERPKGSFSTLEIQRTEQGDSAMYLCASNQVLAGVYNEQFFGPGTRLTVL.

The chain has TRBV7-2 and TRBJ2-2, with TRBD1 matching over 7 bases. Trimming took 5 bases from V and 1 from J; bases not matched to a gene: 1. CDR1 SGHTA and CDR2 FQGNSA come from the germline V gene. CDR3 length: 14 amino acids. The CDR3 nucleotides are TGTGCCAGCAGCCGGACAGGGAACACCGGGGAGCTGTTTTTT. Its translation is CASSRTGNTGELFF.

The V and J genes are TRBV14 and TRBJ2-1; D is possibly TRBD2 (6 bases). Per germline, CDR1 SGHDN and CDR2 FVKESK. The CDR3 totals 17 residues. The ends were cut back, 0 bases at V and 6 bases at J, with 18 bases in the middle. The CDR3 here is CASSQDWWRGAANEQFF. The CDR3 nucleotides read TGTGCCAGCAGCCAAGATTGGTGGAGGGGCGCTGCCAATGAGCAGTTCTTC.

This sequence joins TRBV29-1 and TRBJ1-5; D remains unclear. V lost 8 bases and J lost 3, with 14 bases in between. CDR3 length: 13 residues. Germline V gives CDR1 SQVTM, CDR2 ANQGSEA. The CDR3 DNA follows: TGCAGCCCGCAGGTTTCAATCAATCAGCCCCAGCATTTT. Its protein product is CSPQVSINQPQHF.

This chain uses TRBV2 with TRBJ1-2; D is unclear. Trimming stripped 1 base from V and 5 bases from J, with 5 bases between. This CDR3 has 12 amino acids. Germline CDR1 reads SNHLY; CDR2 reads FYNNEI. DNA of the CDR3: TGTGCCAGCAGTGAAGAGGTATATGGCTACACCTTC. Protein: CASSEEVYGYTF.

The chain uses TRBV5-4 and TRBJ2-1, with no clear D. Germline lookup yields CDR1 SGHNT and CDR2 YYREEE (reference sequence). This CDR3 is 15 amino acids long. Trimming cost V 0 bases and J 2 bases, with 9 bases left between them. CDR3 residues: CASSLDGGPYNEQFF. CDR3 DNA: TGTGCCAGCAGCTTGGATGGCGGACCCTACAATGAGCAGTTCTTC.